A selection of T cell receptor beta chains follows, all from one sample in a study of T cell responses to AZD1222 COVID-19 vaccine. Sequenced by immunoSEQ multiplex PCR; TCRdb stores in-frame clones only, minus some. The sample consists of some 150,000 clones, approximately 87% of them appearing once. The sequencing here drew on peripheral blood, taken on day 0 of MenACWY control vaccination. The receptor set was obtained from an adult in good health. The CDR3 runs from the conserved cysteine through the conserved F or W. The D gene is left open where the match is weak. Size tells how often a clone was seen (once, few, many) or the class of an expanded clone, and some rows leave it out.

abundance	d_gene	v_gene	j_gene	CDR3aa	CDR3nt
.	.	TRBV19	TRBJ2-1	CASRNYRDGRANEQFF	TGTGCCAGTCGAAATTACAGGGACGGGCGGGCCAATGAGCAGTTCTTC
.	.	TRBV30	TRBJ1-6	CAWRRDLNSPLHF	TGTGCCTGGAGAAGAGACCTAAATTCACCCCTCCACTTT
.	.	TRBV18	TRBJ1-3	CASSPVRTGNTIYF	TGTGCCAGCTCACCGGTCAGGACAGGAAACACCATATATTTT
.	.	TRBV9	TRBJ2-3	CASSAQGTDTQYF	TGTGCCAGCAGCGCGCAGGGCACAGATACGCAGTATTTT
.	TRBD2	TRBV4-3	TRBJ2-7	CASSQTTSGYEQYF	TGCGCCAGCAGCCAGACGACTAGCGGTTACGAGCAGTACTTC
.	.	TRBV28	TRBJ1-1	CASSLFRLNTEAFF	TGTGCCAGCAGTTTATTCCGGCTGAACACTGAAGCTTTCTTT
.	.	TRBV6-6	TRBJ1-1	CASMGQGGTEAFF	TGTGCCAGCATGGGGCAGGGCGGAACTGAAGCTTTCTTT
.	TRBD1	TRBV11-3	TRBJ2-7	CASSLAGQGAYEQYF	TGTGCCAGCAGCCTAGCAGGACAGGGGGCCTACGAGCAGTACTTC
.	.	TRBV18	TRBJ2-5	CASSLYYQETQYF	TGTGCCAGCTCACTATACTACCAAGAGACCCAGTACTTC
.	.	TRBV12-3/TRBV12-4	TRBJ2-7	CASSFSGEQYF	TGTGCCAGCAGTTTTTCCGGGGAGCAGTACTTC
.	.	TRBV3-1/TRBV3-2	TRBJ1-4	CASSPLLDTLSTELFF	TGTGCCAGCAGCCCTCTACTGGACACCCTTAGTACGGAACTGTTTTTT
once	.	TRBV6-2/TRBV6-3	TRBJ1-1	CASSYPKQHMNTEAFF	TGTGCCAGCAGTTACCCGAAACAGCACATGAACACTGAAGCTTTCTTT
once	.	TRBV21-1	TRBJ1-1	CASSTPNRVSYAEAFF	TGTGCCAGCAGCACTCCCAACAGGGTTTCCTATGCTGAAGCTTTCTTT
.	.	TRBV4-3	TRBJ2-3	CASSQELGRVADTQYF	TGCGCCAGCAGCCAAGAATTGGGCAGGGTGGCAGATACGCAGTATTTT
.	.	TRBV7-3	TRBJ2-5	CASSLDGEETQYF	TGTGCCAGCAGCTTAGATGGGGAGGAGACCCAGTACTTC
.	.	TRBV18	TRBJ2-7	CASSPTPLYEQYF	TGTGCCAGCTCCCCCACCCCCCTCTACGAGCAGTACTTC
.	.	TRBV18	TRBJ2-2	CASSLNTRTGELFF	TGTGCCAGCTCACTGAACACCCGGACCGGGGAGCTGTTTTTT
.	.	TRBV28	TRBJ1-5	CASSLSPTSGLLNQPQHF	TGTGCCAGCAGTTTATCCCCAACGTCAGGCCTCCTCAATCAGCCCCAGCATTTT
once	.	TRBV10-3	TRBJ1-1	CAIRTSGDTEAFF	TGTGCCATCAGAACGTCAGGGGACACTGAAGCTTTCTTT
.	TRBD2	TRBV7-8	TRBJ2-7	CASSLGTSGRTYEQYF	TGTGCCAGCAGCTTAGGAACTAGCGGGAGAACCTACGAGCAGTACTTC
.	.	TRBV5-6	TRBJ1-2	CASSLATSNYGYTF	TGTGCCAGCAGCTTGGCGACCAGCAACTATGGCTACACCTTC
.	TRBD2	TRBV4-3	TRBJ2-1	CASSSRGLAGINEQFF	TGCGCCAGCAGCTCTAGGGGACTAGCGGGAATCAATGAGCAGTTCTTC
.	.	TRBV6-5	TRBJ1-4	CASSYSGDEKLFF	TGTGCCAGCAGTTACTCAGGGGATGAAAAACTGTTTTTT
once	.	TRBV5-1	TRBJ2-5	CASSTLPGRETQYF	TGCGCCAGCAGCACACTCCCTGGTAGAGAGACCCAGTACTTC
.	.	TRBV11-3	TRBJ2-2	CASSFTGTNTGELFF	TGTGCCAGCAGCTTTACCGGGACAAACACCGGGGAGCTGTTTTTT
.	.	TRBV5-1	TRBJ1-1	CASSLDVVPNTEAFF	TGCGCCAGCAGCTTGGATGTAGTGCCGAACACTGAAGCTTTCTTT
.	.	TRBV5-6	TRBJ1-2	CASGGGNYGYTF	TGTGCCAGCGGGGGAGGGAACTATGGCTACACCTTC
.	.	TRBV6-2/TRBV6-3	TRBJ2-2	CASSWRAGGELFF	TGTGCCAGCAGTTGGAGGGCCGGCGGGGAGCTGTTTTTT
.	.	TRBV2	TRBJ2-2	CASSDRQGTLTGELFF	TGTGCCAGCAGCGATAGGCAGGGGACTCTCACCGGGGAGCTGTTTTTT
.	.	TRBV9	TRBJ2-7	CASSPYSLGEQYF	TGTGCCAGCAGCCCATACTCGCTCGGCGAGCAGTACTTC
.	TRBD2	TRBV6-2/TRBV6-3	TRBJ2-3	CASSKLAGITDTQYF	TGTGCCAGCAGCAAACTAGCGGGGATCACAGATACGCAGTATTTT
.	TRBD1	TRBV5-1	TRBJ1-2	CASSVGGPYGYTF	TGCGCCAGCAGCGTAGGGGGCCCCTATGGCTACACCTTC
.	TRBD1	TRBV19	TRBJ2-5	CASSSTQGARETQYF	TGTGCCAGTAGCTCGACACAGGGGGCAAGGGAGACCCAGTACTTC
.	TRBD1	TRBV19	TRBJ1-3	CASTTGQGNTIYF	TGTGCCAGTACTACGGGACAGGGAAACACCATATATTTT
.	.	TRBV4-1	TRBJ2-7	CASSQEGEAYEQYF	TGCGCCAGCAGCCAAGAAGGGGAGGCCTACGAGCAGTACTTC
.	.	TRBV25-1	TRBJ2-2	CASSEYRDTGELFF	TGTGCCAGCAGTGAATACAGGGACACCGGGGAGCTGTTTTTT
.	.	TRBV12-3/TRBV12-4	TRBJ1-2	CASSLVTFYGYTF	TGTGCCAGCAGTTTAGTCACCTTCTATGGCTACACCTTC
.	.	TRBV7-8	TRBJ1-2	CASSPDSNYGYTF	TGTGCCAGCAGCCCAGACTCCAACTATGGCTACACCTTC
.	TRBD1	TRBV4-1	TRBJ2-3	CASSQRRMGQGIDTQYF	TGCGCCAGCAGCCAACGTCGTATGGGACAGGGGATAGATACGCAGTATTTT
.	TRBD2	TRBV24-1	TRBJ2-2	CATSDGGRANTGELFF	TGTGCCACCAGTGATGGCGGGAGGGCCAACACCGGGGAGCTGTTTTTT
.	TRBD2	TRBV5-1	TRBJ2-1	CASSFTLAGGPREQFF	TGCGCCAGCAGCTTTACTTTAGCGGGGGGGCCGAGGGAGCAGTTCTTC
.	.	TRBV2	TRBJ1-2	CASSVGGAPGYTF	TGTGCCAGCAGTGTTGGAGGGGCTCCTGGCTACACCTTC
once	TRBD1	TRBV29-1	TRBJ2-1	CSVFTPDRVNEQFF	TGCAGCGTTTTTACCCCGGACAGGGTCAATGAGCAGTTCTTC
.	.	TRBV19	TRBJ2-1	CASSTFGTYNEQFF	TGTGCCAGTAGTACCTTTGGAACCTACAATGAGCAGTTCTTC
.	.	TRBV25-1	TRBJ2-1	CASSEGGLAGAHNEQFF	TGTGCCAGCAGTGAGGGCGGGTTGGCAGGAGCACACAATGAGCAGTTCTTC
.	TRBD1	TRBV6-2/TRBV6-3	TRBJ1-2	CASSYDVTGSWNYGYTF	TGTGCCAGCAGTTACGACGTGACAGGGTCCTGGAACTATGGCTACACCTTC
once	.	TRBV5-1	TRBJ1-1	CASSSTGRDTEAFF	TGCGCCAGCAGCTCTACAGGGCGTGACACTGAAGCTTTCTTT
.	TRBD1	TRBV7-2	TRBJ1-1	CASSLGGQGWPEAFF	TGTGCCAGCAGCTTAGGCGGACAGGGGTGGCCTGAAGCTTTCTTT
.	.	TRBV11-3	TRBJ2-5	CASSPSYGETQYF	TGTGCCAGCAGCCCATCTTATGGAGAGACCCAGTACTTC
.	.	TRBV4-2	TRBJ1-2	CASSPRPGNYGYTF	TGTGCCAGCAGCCCTCGTCCGGGGAACTATGGCTACACCTTC
.	.	TRBV19	TRBJ2-1	CASSIDRGSYNEQFF	TGTGCCAGTAGTATAGACAGGGGCTCCTACAATGAGCAGTTCTTC
.	TRBD2	TRBV7-2	TRBJ2-3	CASTPGLPSTDTQYF	TGTGCCAGTACCCCGGGACTACCTAGCACAGATACGCAGTATTTT
.	.	TRBV10-3	TRBJ2-3	CATRAIGTDTQYF	TGTGCCACCCGGGCGATAGGCACAGATACGCAGTATTTT
.	TRBD1	TRBV5-1	TRBJ1-2	CASSLEGTGDSTNYGYTF	TGCGCCAGCAGCTTGGAGGGGACAGGAGACAGTACTAACTATGGCTACACCTTC